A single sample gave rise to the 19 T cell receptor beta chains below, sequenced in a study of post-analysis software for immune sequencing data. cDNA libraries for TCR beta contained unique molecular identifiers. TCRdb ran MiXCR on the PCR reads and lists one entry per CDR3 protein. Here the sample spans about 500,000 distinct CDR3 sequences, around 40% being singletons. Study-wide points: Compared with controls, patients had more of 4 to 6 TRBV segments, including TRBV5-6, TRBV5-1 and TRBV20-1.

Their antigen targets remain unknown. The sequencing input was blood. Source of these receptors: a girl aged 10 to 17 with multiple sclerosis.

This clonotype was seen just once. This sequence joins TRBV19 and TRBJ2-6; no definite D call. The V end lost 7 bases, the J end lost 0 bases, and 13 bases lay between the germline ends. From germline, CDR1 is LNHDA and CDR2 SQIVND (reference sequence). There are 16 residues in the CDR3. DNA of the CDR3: TGTGCCAGTACTTATAGATTTGGCTCTGGGGCCAACGTCCTGACTTTC. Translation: CASTYRFGSGANVLTF.

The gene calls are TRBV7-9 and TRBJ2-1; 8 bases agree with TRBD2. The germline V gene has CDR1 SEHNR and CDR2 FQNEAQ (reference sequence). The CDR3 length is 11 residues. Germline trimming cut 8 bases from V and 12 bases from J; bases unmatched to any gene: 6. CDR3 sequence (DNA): TGTGCCAGCGGCCCAACTAGCGGGCAGTTCTTC. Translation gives CASGPTSGQFF.

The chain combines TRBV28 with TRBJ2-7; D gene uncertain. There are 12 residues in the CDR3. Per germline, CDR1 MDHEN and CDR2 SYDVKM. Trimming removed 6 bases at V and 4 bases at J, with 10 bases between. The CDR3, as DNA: TGTGCCAGCAGCCTCTTGAAATACGAGCAGTACTTC. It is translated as CASSLLKYEQYF.

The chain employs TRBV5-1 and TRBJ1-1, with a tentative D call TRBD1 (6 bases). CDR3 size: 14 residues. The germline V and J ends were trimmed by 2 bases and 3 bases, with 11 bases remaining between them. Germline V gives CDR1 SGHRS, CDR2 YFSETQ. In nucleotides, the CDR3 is TGCGCCAGCAGCTTCTATCGACAGGACACTGAAGCTTTCTTT. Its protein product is CASSFYRQDTEAFF.

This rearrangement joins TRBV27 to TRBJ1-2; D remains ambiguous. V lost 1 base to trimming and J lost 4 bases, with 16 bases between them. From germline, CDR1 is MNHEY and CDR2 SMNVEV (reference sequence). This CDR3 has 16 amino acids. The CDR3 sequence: CASSLFGSGGPYGYTF. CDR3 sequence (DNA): TGTGCCAGCAGTTTATTCGGTTCGGGAGGTCCCTATGGCTACACCTTC.

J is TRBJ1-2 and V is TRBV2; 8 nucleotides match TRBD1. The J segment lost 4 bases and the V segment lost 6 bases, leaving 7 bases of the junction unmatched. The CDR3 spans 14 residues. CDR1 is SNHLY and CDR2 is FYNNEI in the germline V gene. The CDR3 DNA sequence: TGTGCCAGCAGAGGACAGGGCTTCTCCTATGGCTACACCTTC. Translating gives CASRGQGFSYGYTF. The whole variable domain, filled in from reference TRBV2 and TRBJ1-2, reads EPEVTQTPSHQVTQMGQEVILRCVPISNHLYFYWYRQILGQKVEFLVSFYNNEISEKSEIFDDQFSVERPDGSNFTLKIRSTKLEDSAMYFCASRGQGFSYGYTFGSGTRLTVV.

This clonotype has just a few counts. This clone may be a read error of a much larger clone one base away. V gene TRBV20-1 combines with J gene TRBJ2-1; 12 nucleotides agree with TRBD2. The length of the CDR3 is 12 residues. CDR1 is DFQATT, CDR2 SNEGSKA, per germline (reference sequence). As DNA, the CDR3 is TGCAGGGCTAGACTAGCGGGAGTTGAGCAGTTCTTC. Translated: CRARLAGVEQFF.

The CDR3 coding sequence is TGTGCCAGCAGGTCCGAGACTAGCGGGATCTACGAGCAGTACTTC. Its translation is CASRSETSGIYEQYF. This chain uses TRBV12-3 or TRBV12-4 with TRBJ2-7, with 11 positions matching TRBD2. The J segment lost 3 bases and the V segment lost 6 bases, leaving 7 bases of the junction unmatched. This CDR3 spans 15 amino acids.

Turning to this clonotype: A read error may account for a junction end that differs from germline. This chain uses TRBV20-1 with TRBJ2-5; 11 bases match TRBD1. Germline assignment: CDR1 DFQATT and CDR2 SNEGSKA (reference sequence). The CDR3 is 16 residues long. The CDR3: CSDREGDRGNQETQYF. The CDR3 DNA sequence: TGCAGTGATAGAGAGGGGGACAGGGGGAATCAAGAGACCCAGTACTTC.

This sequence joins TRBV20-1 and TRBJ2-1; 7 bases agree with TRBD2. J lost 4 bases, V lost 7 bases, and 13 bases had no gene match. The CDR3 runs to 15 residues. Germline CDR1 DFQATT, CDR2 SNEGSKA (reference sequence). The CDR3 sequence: CSVIKIAGKYNEQFF. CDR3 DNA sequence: TGCAGTGTCATAAAAATAGCGGGTAAATACAATGAGCAGTTCTTC.

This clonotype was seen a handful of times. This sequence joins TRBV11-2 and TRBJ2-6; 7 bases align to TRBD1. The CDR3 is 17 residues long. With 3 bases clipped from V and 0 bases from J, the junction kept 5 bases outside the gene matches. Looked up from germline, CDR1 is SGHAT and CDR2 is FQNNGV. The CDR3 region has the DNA TGTGCCAGCAGCTTGGGGACAGTAATCTCTGGGGCCAACGTCCTGACTTTC. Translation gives CASSLGTVISGANVLTF. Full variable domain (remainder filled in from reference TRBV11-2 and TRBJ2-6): EAGVAQSPRYKIIEKRQSVAFWCNPISGHATLYWYQQILGQGPKLLIQFQNNGVVDDSQLPKDRFSAERLKGVDSTLKIQPAKLEDSAVYLCASSLGTVISGANVLTFGAGSRLTVL.

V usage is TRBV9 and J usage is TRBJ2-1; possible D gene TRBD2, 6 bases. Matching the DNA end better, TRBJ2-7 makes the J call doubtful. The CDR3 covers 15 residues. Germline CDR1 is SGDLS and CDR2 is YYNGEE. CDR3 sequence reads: CASSVDGGSYNEQYF. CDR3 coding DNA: TGTGCCAGCAGCGTAGATGGGGGGAGCTACAATGAGCAGTACTTC.

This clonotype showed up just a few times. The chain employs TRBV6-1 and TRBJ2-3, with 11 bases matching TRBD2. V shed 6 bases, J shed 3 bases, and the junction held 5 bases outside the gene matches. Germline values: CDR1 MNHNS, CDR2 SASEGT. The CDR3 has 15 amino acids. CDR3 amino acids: CASSTGTSGTDTQYF. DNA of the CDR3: TGTGCCAGCAGCACCGGGACTAGCGGAACAGATACGCAGTATTTT.

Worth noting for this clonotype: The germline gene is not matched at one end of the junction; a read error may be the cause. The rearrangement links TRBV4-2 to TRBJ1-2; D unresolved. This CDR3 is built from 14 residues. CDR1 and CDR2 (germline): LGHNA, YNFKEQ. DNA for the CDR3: TGTGCCAGCGGCCAAGAGGCGGCCCTCTATGGCTACACCTTC. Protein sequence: CASGQEAALYGYTF.

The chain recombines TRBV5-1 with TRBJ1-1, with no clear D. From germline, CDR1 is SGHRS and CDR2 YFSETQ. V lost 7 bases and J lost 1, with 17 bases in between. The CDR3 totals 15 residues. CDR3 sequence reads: CASSRIGLGNTEAFF. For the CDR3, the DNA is TGCGCCAGCTCACGGATCGGGTTGGGGAACACTGAAGCTTTCTTT.

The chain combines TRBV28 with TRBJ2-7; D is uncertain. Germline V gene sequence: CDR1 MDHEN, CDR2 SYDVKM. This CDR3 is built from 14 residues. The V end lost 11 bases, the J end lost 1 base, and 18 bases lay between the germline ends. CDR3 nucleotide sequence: TGTGCCGGCAAACGGCTGCCGCTTTCCTACGAGCAGTACTTC. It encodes CAGKRLPLSYEQYF.

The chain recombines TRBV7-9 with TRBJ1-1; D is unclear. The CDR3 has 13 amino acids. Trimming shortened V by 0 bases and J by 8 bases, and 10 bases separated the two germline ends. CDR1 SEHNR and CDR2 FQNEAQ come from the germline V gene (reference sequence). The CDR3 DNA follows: TGTGCCAGCAGCTTAGCGAGCCTGCAGGAAGCTTTCTTT. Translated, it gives CASSLASLQEAFF.

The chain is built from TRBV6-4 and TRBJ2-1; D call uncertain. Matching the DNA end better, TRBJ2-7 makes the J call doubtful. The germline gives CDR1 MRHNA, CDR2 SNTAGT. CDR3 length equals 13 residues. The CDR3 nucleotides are TGTGCCAGCAGTGACAGAGCTAACAATGAGCAGTACTTC. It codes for CASSDRANNEQYF.

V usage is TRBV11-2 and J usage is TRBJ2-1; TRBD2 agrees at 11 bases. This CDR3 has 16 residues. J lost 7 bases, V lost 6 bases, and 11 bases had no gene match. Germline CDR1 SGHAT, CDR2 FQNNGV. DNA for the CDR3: TGTGCCAGCAGATCTGGCGGGGGACTAGCGGAAAATGAGCAGTTCTTC. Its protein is CASRSGGGLAENEQFF.